This TCR beta chain was found in a study of identical twins. Study-wide points: In drawing conclusions, the study used cross-sectional statistical analysis and did not follow the same donors. Alpha sequences that were out-of-frame and twin-shared showed an excess of low generation probability.

CDR1 is SGHRS and CDR2 is YFSETQ in the germline V gene. The CDR3 spans 14 residues. V was cut by 0 bases and J by 7 bases, with 14 bases left in between. This clonotype was seen at least ten times. Its antigen is unidentified. Through template switching, a universal primer site was introduced, and the cDNA contained unique molecular identifiers. Via MiXCR, TCRdb re-called the 5' RACE reads, giving one row per CDR3 protein. The sample contains approximately 630,000 distinct CDR3 sequences, about 7% of which appear only once. These data were likewise used in another study, on yellow fever vaccine responses in identical twins.

V and J are TRBV5-1 and TRBJ2-7; D gene uncertain. Material for sequencing was PBMCs. The sequence was collected from a woman younger than 30 in good health. The CDR3 sequence is CASSLAWATEEQYF. The CDR3 bases are TGCGCCAGCAGCTTGGCGTGGGCGACCGAGGAGCAGTACTTC.